Shown below are 23 T cell receptor beta chains from a single sample sequenced in a study of CD4 T cells in relation to SARS-CoV-2 and coronaviruses. The antigens for these receptors are not known. Before the COVID-19 pandemic, during about 2011-2019, CD4+ T cells were taken from unexposed donors. After ten to eleven days of culture, CD4+ T cells were isolated. The method was immunoSEQ multiplex PCR; TCRdb's version includes in-frame clones alone and lacks a portion of them. The sample lists under 25,000 clones, over 65% seen once, with 21% in the top ten. Sequencing was performed on CD4+ T cells from PBMCs, cultured in vitro. The receptors shown here come from a human donor in good health.

V is TRBV18 and J is TRBJ1-1; D perhaps matches TRBD1 (5 bases). The V gene's germline CDR1 is KGHSH and CDR2 LQKENI. This CDR3 has 14 residues. V was pared by 5 bases and J by 5 bases, with 15 bases between. CDR3 loop: CASSSQVSGTEAFF. CDR3 DNA sequence: TGTGCCAGCTCATCACAGGTGTCAGGAACTGAAGCTTTCTTT.

The rearrangement joins TRBV6-5 to TRBJ1-3, with D hard to call. V lost 3 bases and J 1 base, leaving 10 bases between the germline ends. In germline, CDR1 is MNHEY, CDR2 SVGAGI. The CDR3 is made up of 15 amino acids. The CDR3 DNA sequence: TGTGCCAGCAGTTATGGCTACCATTCTGGAAACACCATATATTTT. Its translation: CASSYGYHSGNTIYF.

V usage is TRBV6-5 and J usage is TRBJ2-6; D uncertain. V lost 0 bases to trimming and J lost 3 bases, with 9 bases between them. The CDR3 has 16 amino acids. Germline V gene sequence: CDR1 MNHEY, CDR2 SVGAGI. The CDR3 sequence: CASSYSSLGGANVLTF. For the CDR3, the DNA is TGTGCCAGCAGTTACTCGAGCTTAGGTGGGGCCAACGTCCTGACTTTC.

The CDR3 DNA reads as TGTGCCAGCAGTTACGGGGGAGCGGGAGGGTACGAGCAGTACTTC. This sequence encodes CASSYGGAGGYEQYF. The V gene is TRBV6-5, the J gene TRBJ2-7; 10 nucleotides line up with TRBD2. The CDR3 has 15 amino acids. The junction had 5 bases not matched to a gene; V was cut back by 2 bases and J by 4 bases. Germline CDR1 MNHEY, CDR2 SVGAGI.

The chain links TRBV7-9 to TRBJ2-7, with TRBD2 as a possible D gene (5 bases). The CDR3 runs to 13 residues. The V gene's germline CDR1 is SEHNR and CDR2 FQNEAQ (reference sequence). The germline V and J ends were trimmed by 5 bases and 2 bases, with 10 bases remaining between them. The CDR3: CASSPRGPYEQYF. The CDR3 bases are TGTGCCAGCAGCCCCCGGGGTCCCTACGAGCAGTACTTC.

V gene TRBV30 combines with J gene TRBJ2-6; 8 positions match TRBD2. V shed 0 bases, J shed 0 bases, and the junction held 7 bases outside the gene matches. The V gene's germline CDR1 is GTSNPN and CDR2 SVGIG (reference sequence). This CDR3 region has 18 residues. This CDR3 reads CAWSVLAGGSSGANVLTF. The CDR3 nucleotides are TGTGCCTGGAGTGTACTGGCGGGAGGTTCCTCTGGGGCCAACGTCCTGACTTTC.

The chain employs TRBV28 and TRBJ1-3; D gene ambiguous. This CDR3 is built from 16 residues. Trimming cost V 5 bases and J 0 bases, with 14 bases left between them. Germline-derived CDR1 and CDR2 are MDHEN and SYDVKM. The CDR3 region has the DNA TGTGCCAGCAGTCTGCTTACGGCTAGCTCTGGAAACACCATATATTTT. Translated, it gives CASSLLTASSGNTIYF. The full variable domain, completed using reference TRBV28 and TRBJ1-3, is DVKVTQSSRYLVKRTGEKVFLECVQDMDHENMFWYRQDPGLGLRLIYFSYDVKMKEKGDIPEGYSVSREKKERFSLILESASTNQTSMYLCASSLLTASSGNTIYFGEGSWLTVV.

This clone has only one observation. V is TRBV30 and J is TRBJ2-7; 7 bases agree with TRBD2. The CDR3 is 18 residues long. The germline V gene encodes CDR1 GTSNPN and CDR2 SVGIG (reference sequence). The junction had 17 bases not matched to a gene; V was cut back by 0 bases and J by 3 bases. The CDR3, as DNA: TGTGCCTGGAGTGTACTGTTGTCGGGCGGGAGTTCCAACTACGAGCAGTACTTC. It specifies CAWSVLLSGGSSNYEQYF.

The chain uses TRBV6-6 and TRBJ1-2; D ambiguous. The germline V and J ends were trimmed by 3 bases and 4 bases, with 12 bases remaining between them. This CDR3 is built from 14 residues. Germline V gives CDR1 MNHNY, CDR2 SVGAGI (reference sequence). The CDR3 loop is CASSYRAVVYGYTF. CDR3 bases: TGTGCCAGCAGTTATCGTGCGGTTGTCTATGGCTACACCTTC.

The V and J genes are TRBV5-1 and TRBJ1-4; D uncertain. This CDR3 spans 17 amino acids. Trimming pared 0 bases from V and 0 bases from J, leaving 12 bases between. From germline, CDR1 is SGHRS and CDR2 YFSETQ. This CDR3 is CASSLARWGTTNEKLFF. Here the CDR3 DNA reads TGCGCCAGCAGCTTGGCGCGATGGGGAACAACTAATGAAAAACTGTTTTTT.

This clone was found a few times. The J gene is TRBJ1-4, the V gene TRBV19, with D possibly TRBD1 on 6 matching bases. Germline V CDR1 and CDR2: LNHDA, SQIVND (reference sequence). The CDR3 spans 14 residues. Trimming took off 4 bases at V and 0 bases at J, with 6 bases between the two ends. DNA for the CDR3: TGTGCCAGTAGTAGGACAGCAACTAATGAAAAACTGTTTTTT. Its protein is CASSRTATNEKLFF.

The chain uses TRBV21-1 and TRBJ2-3; TRBD2 is the table's D call and was not checked against the DNA. TRBV21-1 is a documented pseudogene. The CDR3 runs 18 residues. For the CDR3, the DNA is TGTGCCAGCACGCCGGGACATCGAGCGGGGATGTTTCAAGATACGCAGTATTTT. Translation: CASTPGHRAGMFQDTQYF.

The genes are TRBV25-1 and TRBJ2-1, with D possibly TRBD1 on 7 matching bases. CDR1 is MGHDK, CDR2 SYGVNS, per germline. This CDR3 comprises 14 residues. V lost 2 bases and J lost 8, with 13 bases in between. The CDR3 nucleotides are TGTGCCAGCAGTGAAGGGTGGAGGGGGCATGAGCAGTTCTTC. Its translation: CASSEGWRGHEQFF.

In this sample, this clone turned up once. The chain uses TRBV5-6 and TRBJ1-2, with D possibly matching TRBD1 (5 bases). The CDR3 totals 14 residues. Trimming removed 4 bases from V and 4 bases from J, with 14 bases in between. Germline V CDR1 and CDR2: SGHDT, YYEEEE. The DNA of the CDR3 is TGTGCCAGCAGCGGATGGGGGGTAAGCTATGGCTACACCTTC. Residues: CASSGWGVSYGYTF.

The J gene is TRBJ2-3, the V gene TRBV5-6, with 12 nucleotides matching TRBD2. The CDR3 contains 16 residues. Germline assignment: CDR1 SGHDT and CDR2 YYEEEE. The trim removed 4 bases at V and 5 bases at J, leaving 8 bases unmatched. The DNA of the CDR3 is TGTGCCAGCAGCGCCCTACTAGCGGGAGGAGGAGATACGCAGTATTTT. This translates into CASSALLAGGGDTQYF.

The CDR3 loop reads CASSVGGAIYYNEQFF. CDR3 nucleotide sequence: TGTGCCAGCAGCGTAGGGGGGGCAATTTATTACAATGAGCAGTTCTTC. V usage is TRBV9 and J usage is TRBJ2-1; D assignment may be TRBD1 or TRBD2 (6 bases each). V shed 0 bases and J shed 4 bases, with 14 bases lying between them. This CDR3 contains 16 residues. The germline CDR1 and CDR2 sequences are SGDLS and YYNGEE.

The J gene is TRBJ1-6, the V gene TRBV4-3; unclear D gene. This CDR3 has 14 residues. V shed 2 bases and J shed 8 bases, with 10 bases lying between them. In germline, CDR1 is LGHNA, CDR2 YSLEER. The CDR3 is CASSQQVGDSPLHF. The CDR3 DNA follows: TGCGCCAGCAGCCAACAGGTGGGTGATTCACCCCTCCACTTT.

V gene TRBV3-1 (or the pseudogene TRBV3-2) combines with J gene TRBJ1-1; D might be TRBD1 (5 bases). The V end lost 7 bases, the J end lost 3 bases, and 18 bases lay between the germline ends. Germline assignment: CDR1 LGHDT and CDR2 YNNKEL (reference sequence). The CDR3 is 15 residues long. This CDR3 is CASTTSGGGDTEAFF. The CDR3 DNA follows: TGTGCCAGCACCACTTCGGGGGGGGGAGACACTGAAGCTTTCTTT.

The J gene is TRBJ2-1, the V gene TRBV7-9, with D hard to call. The germline CDR1 and CDR2 sequences are SEHNR and FQNEAQ (reference sequence). The CDR3 has 14 amino acids. Between the trimmed V and J ends, which lost 1 base and 7 bases, there was a span of 11 bases. The CDR3 DNA reads as TGTGCCAGCAGCTTAGATGACTGGAAGAATGAGCAGTTCTTC. Translating it yields CASSLDDWKNEQFF. The whole variable domain, remainder taken from reference TRBV7-9 and TRBJ2-1, is DTGVSQNPRHKITKRGQNVTFRCDPISEHNRLYWYRQTLGQGPEFLTYFQNEAQLEKSRLLSDRFSAERPKGSFSTLEIQRTEQGDSAMYLCASSLDDWKNEQFFGPGTRLTVL.

The chain uses TRBV23-1 and TRBJ2-7; unclear D gene. TRBV23-1 is designated an ORF whose function remains uncertain. The CDR3 is made up of 20 amino acids. V dropped 6 bases and J dropped 2 bases, with 32 bases sitting between them. This CDR3 reads CASRARPPFTGWCGAYEQYF. The CDR3 DNA sequence: TGCGCCAGCAGAGCCCGGCCCCCTTTTACCGGTTGGTGCGGCGCCTACGAGCAGTACTTC.

This clone was seen a few times. V and J are TRBV11-1 and TRBJ1-1; 8 nucleotides line up with TRBD1. V dropped 7 bases and J dropped 5; count of bases not matched to a gene: 9. Germline assignment: CDR1 SGHAT and CDR2 FQDESV (reference sequence). The CDR3 runs to 14 residues. The CDR3 region has the DNA TGTGCCAGCACTCGACAGGGGACGCGTACTGAAGCTTTCTTT. Its protein product is CASTRQGTRTEAFF.

V usage is TRBV7-2 and J usage is TRBJ2-3, with TRBD1 matching 8 bases. The CDR3 loop spans 17 amino acids. V was clipped by 0 bases and J by 3 bases; unmatched bases: 8. Germline values: CDR1 SGHTA, CDR2 FQGNSA. For the CDR3, the DNA is TGTGCCAGCAGCTTAGCCCCCCAGGGGGCTGGGACAGATACGCAGTATTTT. This sequence encodes CASSLAPQGAGTDTQYF. Filled out from reference TRBV7-2 and TRBJ2-3, the complete variable domain reads GAGVSQSPSNKVTEKGKDVELRCDPISGHTALYWYRQSLGQGLEFLIYFQGNSAPDKSGLPSDRFSAERTGGSVSTLTIQRTQQEDSAVYLCASSLAPQGAGTDTQYFGPGTRLTVL.

The rearrangement links TRBV25-1 to TRBJ2-5; tentatively, D is TRBD2 (6 bases). V lost 8 bases and J lost 0, with 19 bases in between. The CDR3 consists of 16 residues. The V gene's germline CDR1 is MGHDK and CDR2 SYGVNS. This CDR3 is CASVGVRGGYQETQYF. DNA of the CDR3: TGTGCCAGCGTGGGGGTGCGGGGCGGCTACCAAGAGACCCAGTACTTC. Supplemented by reference TRBV25-1 and TRBJ2-5, the full variable domain reads EADIYQTPRYLVIGTGKKITLECSQTMGHDKMYWYQQDPGMELHLIHYSYGVNSTEKGDLSSESTVSRIRTEHFPLTLESARPSHTSQYLCASVGVRGGYQETQYFGPGTRLLVL.